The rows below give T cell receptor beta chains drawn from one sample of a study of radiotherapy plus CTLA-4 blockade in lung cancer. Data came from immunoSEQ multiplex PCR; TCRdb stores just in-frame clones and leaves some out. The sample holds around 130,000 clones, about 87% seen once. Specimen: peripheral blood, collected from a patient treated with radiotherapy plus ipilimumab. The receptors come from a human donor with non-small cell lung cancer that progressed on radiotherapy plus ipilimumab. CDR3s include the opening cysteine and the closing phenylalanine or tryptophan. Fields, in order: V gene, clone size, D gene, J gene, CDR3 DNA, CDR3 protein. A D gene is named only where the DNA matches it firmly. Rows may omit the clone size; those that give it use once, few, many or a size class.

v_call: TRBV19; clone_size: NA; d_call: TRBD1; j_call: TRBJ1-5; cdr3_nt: TGTGCCAGTAGTAGGGGGACAGGGGTTTATCAGCCCCAGCATTTT; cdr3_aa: CASSRGTGVYQPQHF
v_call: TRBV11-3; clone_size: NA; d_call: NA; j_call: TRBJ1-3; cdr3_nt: TGTGCCAGCAGCCGGACAAGAAACACCATATATTTT; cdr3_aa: CASSRTRNTIYF
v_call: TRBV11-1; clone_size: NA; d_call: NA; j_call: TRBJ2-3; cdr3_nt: TGTGCCACGCGGGGTCAAGGGACAGATACGCAGTATTTT; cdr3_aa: CATRGQGTDTQYF
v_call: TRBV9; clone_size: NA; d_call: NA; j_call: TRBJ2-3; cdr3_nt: TGTGCCAGCAGCGTAAGTCAGGTTAGAGATACGCAGTATTTT; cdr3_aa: CASSVSQVRDTQYF
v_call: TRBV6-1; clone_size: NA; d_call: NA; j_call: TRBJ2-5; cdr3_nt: TGTGCCAGCAGCCCCTCGCGCGCCGGGGAGACCCAGTACTTC; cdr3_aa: CASSPSRAGETQYF
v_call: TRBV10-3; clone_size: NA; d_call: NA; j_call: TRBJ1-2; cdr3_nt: TGTGCCATCAGTTCCAGTAACTATGGCTACACCTTC; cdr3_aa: CAISSSNYGYTF
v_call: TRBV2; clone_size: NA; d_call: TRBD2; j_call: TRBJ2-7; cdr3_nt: TGTGCCAGCAAGGGACTAGCGGGAGGTTACGAGCAGTACTTC; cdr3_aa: CASKGLAGGYEQYF
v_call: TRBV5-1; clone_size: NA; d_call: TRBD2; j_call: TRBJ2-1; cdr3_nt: TGCGCCAGCAGCTTGGGCGGGAGAGGCTACAATGAGCAGTTCTTC; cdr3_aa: CASSLGGRGYNEQFF
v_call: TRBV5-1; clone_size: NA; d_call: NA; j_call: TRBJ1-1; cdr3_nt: TGCGCCAGCGCGGCCGGGACATCGAACACTGAAGCTTTCTTT; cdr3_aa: CASAAGTSNTEAFF
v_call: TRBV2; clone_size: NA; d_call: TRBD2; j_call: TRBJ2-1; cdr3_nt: TGTGCCAGCAATAAAGGACTAGTTGGCAATGAGCAGTTCTTC; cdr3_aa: CASNKGLVGNEQFF
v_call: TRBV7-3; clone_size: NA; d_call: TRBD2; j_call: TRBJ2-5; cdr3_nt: TGTGCCAGCAGCTTAACGGGGACTAGCGGGCATTACTTC; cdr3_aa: CASSLTGTSGHYF
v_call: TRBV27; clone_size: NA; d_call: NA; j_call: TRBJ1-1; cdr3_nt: TGTGCCAGCCAAAAAGGCATAAGTTTGAACACTGAAGCTTTCTTT; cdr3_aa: CASQKGISLNTEAFF
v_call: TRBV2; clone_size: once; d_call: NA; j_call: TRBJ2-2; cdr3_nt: TGTGCCAGCAGCGGCCAGATGGGACACCCGGTCACCGGGGAGCTGTTTTTT; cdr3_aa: CASSGQMGHPVTGELFF
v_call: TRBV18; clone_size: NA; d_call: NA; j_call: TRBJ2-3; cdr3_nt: TGTGCCAGCTCACCACCGTCTGGCCGACGGACGCAGTATTTT; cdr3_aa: CASSPPSGRRTQYF
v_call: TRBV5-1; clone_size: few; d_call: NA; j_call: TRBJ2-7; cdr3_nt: TGCGCCAGCAGCTTGTCCCGGACCGTCGACGAGCAGTACTTC; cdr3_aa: CASSLSRTVDEQYF
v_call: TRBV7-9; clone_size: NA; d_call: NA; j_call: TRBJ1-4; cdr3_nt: TGTGCCAGCAGCTTATCCCTGGGTGCAACTAATGAAAAACTGTTTTTT; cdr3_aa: CASSLSLGATNEKLFF
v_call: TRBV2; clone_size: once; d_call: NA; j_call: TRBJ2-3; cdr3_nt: TGTGCCAGCAGAAGGAGGAACCCAGATACGCAGTATTTT; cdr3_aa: CASRRRNPDTQYF
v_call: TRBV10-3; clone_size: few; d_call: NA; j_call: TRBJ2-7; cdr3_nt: TGTGCCATCAGTGAGGGCCAAAGCTCCTACGAGCAGTACTTC; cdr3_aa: CAISEGQSSYEQYF
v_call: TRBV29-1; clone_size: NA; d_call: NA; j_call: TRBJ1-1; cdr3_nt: TGCAGCGTAGAATTTAGGACAGTAAGCAATGAAGCTTTCTTT; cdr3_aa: CSVEFRTVSNEAFF
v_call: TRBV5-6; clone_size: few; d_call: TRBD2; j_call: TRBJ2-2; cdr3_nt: TGTGCCAGCAGCTCCGGACTAGTAGGACGCGGGGAGCTGTTTTTT; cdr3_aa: CASSSGLVGRGELFF
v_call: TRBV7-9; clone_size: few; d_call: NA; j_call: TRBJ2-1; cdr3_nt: TGTGCTAAGGAGGCGAATGAGCAGTTCTTC; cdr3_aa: CAKEANEQFF
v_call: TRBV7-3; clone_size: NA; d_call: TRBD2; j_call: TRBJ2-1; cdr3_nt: TGTGCCAGCAGCCGAGGGGGACTAGCGGGAGTTAGTGAGCAGTTCTTC; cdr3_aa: CASSRGGLAGVSEQFF
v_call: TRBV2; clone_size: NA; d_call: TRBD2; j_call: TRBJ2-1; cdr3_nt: TGTGCCAGCAACCCCAGGACTAGCTCCTACAATGAGCAGTTCTTC; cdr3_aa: CASNPRTSSYNEQFF
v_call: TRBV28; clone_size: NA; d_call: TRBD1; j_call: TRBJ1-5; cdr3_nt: TGTGCCAGCATAAGTCAGGGGGCTCAGCCCCAGCATTTT; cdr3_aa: CASISQGAQPQHF
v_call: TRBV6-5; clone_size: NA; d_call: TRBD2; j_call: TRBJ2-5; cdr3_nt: TGTGCCAGCAGGAGTCGGCGACTAGCGAAAGAGACCCAGTACTTC; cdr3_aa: CASRSRRLAKETQYF
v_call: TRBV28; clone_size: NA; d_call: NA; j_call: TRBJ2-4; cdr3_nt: TGTGCCAGCAGTCAAGAGAGTCGGGAGTCAGGCAAAAACATTCAGTACTTC; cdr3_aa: CASSQESRESGKNIQYF
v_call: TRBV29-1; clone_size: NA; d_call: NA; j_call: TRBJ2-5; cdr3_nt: TGCAGCGTTCTTCCAGCGGGCCAAGAGACCCAGTACTTC; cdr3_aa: CSVLPAGQETQYF
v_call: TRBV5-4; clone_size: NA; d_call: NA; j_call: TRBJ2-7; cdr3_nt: TGTGCCAGCAGCCGGGACGCGGGCGGCCACGAGCAGTACTTC; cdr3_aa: CASSRDAGGHEQYF
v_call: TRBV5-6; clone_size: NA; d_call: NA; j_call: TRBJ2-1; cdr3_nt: TGTGCCAGCAGCATGGTAGATGAGCAGTTCTTC; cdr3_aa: CASSMVDEQFF
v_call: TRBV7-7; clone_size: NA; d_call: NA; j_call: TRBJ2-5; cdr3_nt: TGTGCTAGCAGCTTAGCGAGCTACCAAGAGACCCAGTACTTC; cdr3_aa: CASSLASYQETQYF
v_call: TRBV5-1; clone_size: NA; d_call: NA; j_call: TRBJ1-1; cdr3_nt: TGCGCCAGCAGCCTGACAGTGTCGAACACTGAAGCTTTCTTT; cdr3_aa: CASSLTVSNTEAFF
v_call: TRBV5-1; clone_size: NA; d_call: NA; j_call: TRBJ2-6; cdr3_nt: TGCGCCAGCAGCTTGGAAGGGGTCTCTGGGGCCAACGTCCTGACTTTC; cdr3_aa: CASSLEGVSGANVLTF
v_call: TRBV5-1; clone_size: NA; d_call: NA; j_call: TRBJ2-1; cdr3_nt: TGCGCCAGCAGCTTGGGAGGCCTGGCTAATTCCTACAATGAGCAGTTCTTC; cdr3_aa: CASSLGGLANSYNEQFF
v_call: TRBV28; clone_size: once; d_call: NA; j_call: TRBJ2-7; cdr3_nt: TGTGCCAGCGCCCTAGGACGGACCTACGAGCAGTACTTC; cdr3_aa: CASALGRTYEQYF
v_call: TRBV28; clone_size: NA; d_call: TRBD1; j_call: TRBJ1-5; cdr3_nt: TGTGCCAGCAGTTTTGGGGACAGGAGTAATCAGCCCCAGCATTTT; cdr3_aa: CASSFGDRSNQPQHF
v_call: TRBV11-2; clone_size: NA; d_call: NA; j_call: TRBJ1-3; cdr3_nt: TGTGCCAGCAGCTTAACACCCGGTCGACGAAACACCATATATTTT; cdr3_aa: CASSLTPGRRNTIYF
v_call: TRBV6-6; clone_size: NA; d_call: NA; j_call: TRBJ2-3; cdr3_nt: TGTGCCAGCAGGCCCGGAGGAAGCACAGATACGCAGTATTTT; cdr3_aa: CASRPGGSTDTQYF
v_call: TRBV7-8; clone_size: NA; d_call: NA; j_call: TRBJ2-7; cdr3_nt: TGTGCCACCTCCTCTGCGATTCGGAGCTCCTACGAGCAGTACTTC; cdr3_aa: CATSSAIRSSYEQYF
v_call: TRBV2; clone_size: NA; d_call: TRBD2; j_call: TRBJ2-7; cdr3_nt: TGTGCCAGCAGAGCGAACCCGGGAGGGTACGAGCAGTACTTC; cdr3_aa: CASRANPGGYEQYF
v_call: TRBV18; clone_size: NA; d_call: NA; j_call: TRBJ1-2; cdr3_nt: TGTGCCAGCTCTGAACTCGGGACCGCCTCGGGCTACACCTTC; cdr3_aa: CASSELGTASGYTF
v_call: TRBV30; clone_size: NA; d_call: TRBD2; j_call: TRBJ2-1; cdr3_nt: TGTGCCTGGGACCCCGGGACTAGCGGTTACAATGAGCAGTTCTTC; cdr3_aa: CAWDPGTSGYNEQFF
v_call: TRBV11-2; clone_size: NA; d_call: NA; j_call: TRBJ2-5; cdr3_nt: TGTGCCAGCAGCCAGGTGATGGGCCAAGAGACCCAGTACTTC; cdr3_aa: CASSQVMGQETQYF
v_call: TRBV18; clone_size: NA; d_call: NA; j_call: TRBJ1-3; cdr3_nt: TGTGCCAGCTCAATGGATTTCGGAAACACCATATATTTT; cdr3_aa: CASSMDFGNTIYF
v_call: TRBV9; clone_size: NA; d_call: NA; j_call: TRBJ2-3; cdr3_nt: TGTGCCAGCAGCGTAGACGACACAGATACGCAGTATTTT; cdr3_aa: CASSVDDTDTQYF
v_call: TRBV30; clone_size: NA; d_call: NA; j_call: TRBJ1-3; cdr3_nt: TGTGCCTGGGGACCGAACTCTGGAAACACCATATATTTT; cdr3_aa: CAWGPNSGNTIYF
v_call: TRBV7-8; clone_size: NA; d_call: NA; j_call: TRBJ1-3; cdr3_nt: TGTGCCAGCACCACACGAGGGGGGCGTAACACCATATATTTT; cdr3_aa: CASTTRGGRNTIYF
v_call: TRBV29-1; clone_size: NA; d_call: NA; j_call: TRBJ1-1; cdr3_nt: TGCAGCGCCCAGAGGGGGAACACTGAAGCTTTCTTT; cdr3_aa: CSAQRGNTEAFF
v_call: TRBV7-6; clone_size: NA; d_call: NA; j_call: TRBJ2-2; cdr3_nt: TGTGCCAGCAGCCATATTAAGGGAACCGGGGAGCTGTTTTTT; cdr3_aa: CASSHIKGTGELFF
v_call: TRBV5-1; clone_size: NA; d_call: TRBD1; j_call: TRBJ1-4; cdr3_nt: TGCGCCAGCAGCTTGGAAGGGACAGGGGGAGGAAAACTGTTTTTT; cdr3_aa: CASSLEGTGGGKLFF
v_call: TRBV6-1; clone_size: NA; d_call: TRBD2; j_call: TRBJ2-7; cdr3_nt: TGTGCCGTACAAGGGCGGGAGCTCTCCTACGAGCAGTACTTC; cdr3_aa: CAVQGRELSYEQYF
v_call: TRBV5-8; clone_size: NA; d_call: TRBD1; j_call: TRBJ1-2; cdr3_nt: TGTGCCAGCAGCTTGGCCTTCGAACAGGGGAGAACGGGCTACACCTTC; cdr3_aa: CASSLAFEQGRTGYTF
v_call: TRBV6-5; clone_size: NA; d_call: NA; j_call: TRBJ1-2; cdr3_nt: TGTGCCAGCAGTGAGACAGGAAGCTATGGCTACACCTTC; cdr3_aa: CASSETGSYGYTF
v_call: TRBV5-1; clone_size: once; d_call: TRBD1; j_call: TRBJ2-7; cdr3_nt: TGCGCCAGCAGCCCCGGGACAGCTTACGAGCAGTACTTC; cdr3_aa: CASSPGTAYEQYF
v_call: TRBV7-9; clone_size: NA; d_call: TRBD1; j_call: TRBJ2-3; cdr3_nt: TGTGCCAGCAGCCCAGGACAGGCTAGCATGGATACGCAGTATTTT; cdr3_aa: CASSPGQASMDTQYF
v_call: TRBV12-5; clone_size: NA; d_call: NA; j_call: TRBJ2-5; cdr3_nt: TGTGCTAGTGGACTCTTTGGGAGATGGGAGACCCAGTACTTC; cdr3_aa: CASGLFGRWETQYF
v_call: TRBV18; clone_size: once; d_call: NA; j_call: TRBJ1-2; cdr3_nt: TGTGCCAGCTCATGGGTAAACTATGGCTACACCTTC; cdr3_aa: CASSWVNYGYTF